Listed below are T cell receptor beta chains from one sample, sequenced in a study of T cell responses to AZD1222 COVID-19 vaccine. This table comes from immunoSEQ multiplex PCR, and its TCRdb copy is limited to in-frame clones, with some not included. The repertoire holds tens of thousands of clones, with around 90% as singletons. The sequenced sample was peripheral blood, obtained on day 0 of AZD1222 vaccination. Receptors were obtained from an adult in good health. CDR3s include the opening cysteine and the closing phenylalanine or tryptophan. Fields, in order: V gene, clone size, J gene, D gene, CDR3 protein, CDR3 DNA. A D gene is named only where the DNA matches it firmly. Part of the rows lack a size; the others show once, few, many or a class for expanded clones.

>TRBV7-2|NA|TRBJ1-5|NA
CASSLEPYSNQPQHF
TGTGCCAGCAGCTTAGAGCCGTATAGCAATCAGCCCCAGCATTTT
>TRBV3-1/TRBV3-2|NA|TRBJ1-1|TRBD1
CASRTGGYTEAFF
TGTGCCAGCAGAACAGGGGGTTACACTGAAGCTTTCTTT
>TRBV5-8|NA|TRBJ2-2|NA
CANDSIITGELFF
TGTGCCAACGACAGCATCATCACCGGGGAGCTGTTTTTT
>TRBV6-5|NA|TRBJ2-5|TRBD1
CASRATGKETQYF
TGTGCCAGCAGGGCGACAGGGAAAGAGACCCAGTACTTC
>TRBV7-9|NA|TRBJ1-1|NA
CASSLNRGEAFF
TGTGCCAGCAGCTTAAATAGAGGTGAAGCTTTCTTT
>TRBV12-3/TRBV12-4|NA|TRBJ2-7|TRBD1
CASSGQGPYEQYF
TGTGCCAGCAGTGGACAGGGCCCCTACGAGCAGTACTTC
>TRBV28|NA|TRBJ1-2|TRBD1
CASTSGQGPFGYTF
TGTGCCAGCACCTCCGGACAGGGGCCCTTTGGCTACACCTTC
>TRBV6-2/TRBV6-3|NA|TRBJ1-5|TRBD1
CASSRQGGGQPQHF
TGTGCCAGCAGCCGACAGGGAGGCGGACAGCCCCAGCATTTT
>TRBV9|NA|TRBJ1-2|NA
CASSVVGKGKVNYGYTF
TGTGCCAGCAGCGTAGTTGGTAAGGGGAAAGTTAACTATGGCTACACCTTC
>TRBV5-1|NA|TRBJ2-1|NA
CASRADFSSYNEQFF
TGCGCCAGCAGGGCGGACTTCTCATCCTACAATGAGCAGTTCTTC
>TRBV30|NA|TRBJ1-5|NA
CAWSVTAVVNQPQHF
TGTGCCTGGAGTGTAACGGCCGTTGTCAATCAGCCCCAGCATTTT
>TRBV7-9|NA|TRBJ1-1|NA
CASSLRQSVLNTEAFF
TGTGCCAGCAGCTTACGACAGAGTGTACTGAACACTGAAGCTTTCTTT
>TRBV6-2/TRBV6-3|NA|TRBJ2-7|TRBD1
CASSTRDSYSYEQYF
TGTGCCAGCAGTACTCGGGACAGCTACTCCTACGAGCAGTACTTC
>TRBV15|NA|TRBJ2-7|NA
CATRGSSSSYEQYF
TGTGCCACCAGAGGGTCTTCAAGCTCCTACGAGCAGTACTTC
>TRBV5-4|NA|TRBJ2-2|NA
CASSLARVDTGELFF
TGTGCCAGCAGCTTGGCCAGGGTCGACACCGGGGAGCTGTTTTTT
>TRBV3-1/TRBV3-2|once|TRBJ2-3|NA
CASSQDQRVPRYF
TGTGCCAGCAGCCAAGATCAGCGGGTACCCCGGTATTTT
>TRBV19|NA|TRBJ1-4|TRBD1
CASSRDSVNEKLFF
TGTGCCAGTAGTCGGGACAGCGTTAATGAAAAACTGTTTTTT
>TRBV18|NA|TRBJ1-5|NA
CASSPGEGINQPQHF
TGTGCCAGCTCACCGGGTGAAGGGATCAATCAGCCCCAGCATTTT
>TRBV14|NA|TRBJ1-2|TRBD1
CASNQGQGDGYTF
TGTGCCAGCAACCAGGGACAGGGTGATGGCTACACCTTC
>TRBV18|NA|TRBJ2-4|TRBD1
CASSPETGGAKNIQYF
TGTGCCAGCTCACCAGAGACAGGGGGAGCCAAAAACATTCAGTACTTC
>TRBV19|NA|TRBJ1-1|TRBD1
CASSIDGTGAKAFF
TGTGCCAGTAGTATAGACGGGACAGGGGCGAAAGCTTTCTTT
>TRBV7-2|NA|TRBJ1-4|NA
CASSLGPLGGTNEKLFF
TGTGCCAGCAGCTTAGGCCCCTTGGGGGGCACTAATGAAAAACTGTTTTTT
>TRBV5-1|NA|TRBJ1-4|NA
CASSFGGGNEKLFF
TGCGCCAGCAGCTTTGGAGGGGGGAATGAAAAACTGTTTTTT
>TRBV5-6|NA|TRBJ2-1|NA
CASSWSEEQFF
TGTGCCAGCAGCTGGTCCGAGGAGCAGTTCTTC
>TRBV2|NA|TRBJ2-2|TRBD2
CATGILAGQTGELFF
TGTGCCACGGGCATCCTAGCGGGCCAGACCGGGGAGCTGTTTTTT
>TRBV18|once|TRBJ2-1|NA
CASSSDYFKQFF
TGTGCCAGCTCCTCCGACTATTTCAAACAGTTCTTC
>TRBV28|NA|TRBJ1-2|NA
CASSPTGLYGYTF
TGTGCCAGCAGTCCTACAGGGTTATATGGCTACACCTTC
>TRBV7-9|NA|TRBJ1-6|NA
CASSLDSPRQAPLHF
TGTGCCAGCAGCTTAGATTCCCCGCGCCAGGCCCCCCTCCACTTT
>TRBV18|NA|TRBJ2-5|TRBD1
CASSPRTGFMEETQYF
TGTGCCAGCTCACCGCGGACAGGGTTCATGGAGGAGACCCAGTACTTC
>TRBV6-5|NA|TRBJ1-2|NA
CASSYSRGGLYGYTF
TGTGCCAGCAGTTACTCTCGGGGAGGGCTCTATGGCTACACCTTC
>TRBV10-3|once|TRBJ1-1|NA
CAITPNTTGAEAFF
TGTGCCATCACTCCTAACACCACTGGGGCTGAAGCTTTCTTT
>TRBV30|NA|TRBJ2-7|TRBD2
CACERGTHYEQYF
TGTGCCTGTGAGCGGGGGACGCACTACGAGCAGTACTTC
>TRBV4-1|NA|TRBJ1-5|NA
CASRPGHFVNQPQHF
TGCGCCAGCAGACCCGGACACTTCGTCAATCAGCCCCAGCATTTT
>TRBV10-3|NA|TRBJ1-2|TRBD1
CAISDGTGGFYGYTF
TGTGCCATCAGTGATGGGACAGGGGGTTTTTATGGCTACACCTTC
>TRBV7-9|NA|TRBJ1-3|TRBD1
CASSGYRGSSGNTIYF
TGTGCCAGCAGCGGATACAGGGGGAGCTCTGGAAACACCATATATTTT
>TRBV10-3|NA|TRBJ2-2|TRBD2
CAISATSGGAGTGELFF
TGTGCCATCAGTGCAACTAGCGGGGGGGCCGGCACCGGGGAGCTGTTTTTT
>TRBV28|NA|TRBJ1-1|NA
CASSLGGEWNTEAFF
TGTGCCAGCAGTTTAGGGGGGGAGTGGAACACTGAAGCTTTCTTT